The source of this T cell receptor (beta chain) is a study of cytomegalovirus exposure and HLA in healthy donors. Study-wide results and caveats: The study labeled 150 or so TCR beta chains cytomegalovirus-associated.

Concerning this clone: The target antigen is unknown.

Separate from the roughly 700-subject first cohort, the 120-subject validation cohort was the one that the donors belonged to. Germline lookup yields CDR1 SGDLS and CDR2 YYNGEE. This CDR3 is built from 13 residues. Trimming shortened V by 0 bases and J by 7 bases, and 10 bases separated the two germline ends. Libraries were prepared by immunoSEQ multiplex PCR; TCRdb keeps only in-frame clonotypes and omits some of them. The sample holds 150,000 to 200,000 clones, just under 90% seen once. The sample comprised PBMCs. This chain connects TRBV9 to TRBJ1-1, with D possibly being TRBD1 (6 bases). The receptor was isolated from a woman between 18 and 30 years old in good health and CMV-seropositive. The CDR3, as DNA: TGTGCCAGCAGCGTAGGCGGGGGCCTTGAAGCTTTCTTT. Protein product: CASSVGGGLEAFF.